This TCR beta chain comes out of a study of HIV-infected patients and healthy controls. Germline V lookup: CDR1 SGHAT, CDR2 FQNNGV. V lost 5 bases and J lost 6, with 14 bases in between. The CDR3 length is 15 residues. MiXCR was run by TCRdb on the 5' RACE reads, yielding one entry per CDR3 protein. This sample has about 67,000 distinct CDR3 sequences; around 17% occur once, and the top ten carry approximately 5%. This TCR derives from a human donor in good health. The rearrangement links TRBV11-2 to TRBJ1-6, with D possibly TRBD1 on 5 matching bases. Sequencing input: CD4+ T cells from blood. CDR3 coding DNA: TGTGCCAGCAGCCGGGGCGAGGGCCCTAATTCACCCCTCCACTTT. Translated: CASSRGEGPNSPLHF.